What follows describes a single TCR beta chain. Antigen unknown. These data belong to a study of cytotoxic CD8 clonotypes in ibrutinib-treated CLL. Study summary: Included were about a dozen relapsed/refractory and over 14 treatment-naive patients, of whom 17 were IGHV unmutated. It was after a median about 12 months of treatment, range 6 to 36, that response samples were taken. Findings and caveats of the study: Circulating CD8+ T-cell counts were tracked by baseline clonality, which exceeded that of age-matched healthy donors.

The table came from immunoSEQ multiplex PCR; TCRdb's copy has only in-frame clones and leaves some out. The sample has about 200,000 clones, about four fifths seen once. The CDR3 has 12 residues. Looked up from germline, CDR1 is MDHEN and CDR2 is SYDVKM. Deletions cut 10 bases from V and 1 base from J, with 10 bases between. The TCR originated in a human donor with chronic lymphocytic leukemia. This rearrangement joins TRBV28 to TRBJ1-1; D is possibly TRBD1 (5 bases). The sequences come from PBMCs, collected after 12 months of ibrutinib treatment. CDR3 in amino acids: CATAGPNTEAFF. For the CDR3, the DNA is TGTGCCACAGCGGGACCGAACACTGAAGCTTTCTTT.